A single sample gave rise to the 28 T cell receptor beta chains below, sequenced in a study of cytomegalovirus exposure and HLA in healthy donors. The PCR was carried out with 60 Vbeta primers and 13 Jbeta primers. Libraries were prepared by immunoSEQ multiplex PCR; TCRdb keeps only in-frame clonotypes and omits some of them. The sample carries some 100,000 clones, about 77% recorded once. Sequenced sample: PBMCs. The receptors were sampled from a woman younger than 30 in good health and CMV-seropositive.

This chain joins TRBV9 and TRBJ1-2; D is ambiguous. The CDR3 spans 15 residues. CDR1 SGDLS and CDR2 YYNGEE come from the germline V gene. The V gene lost 0 bases and the J gene lost 5 bases, with 14 bases spanning the gap. The CDR3 bases are TGTGCCAGCAGCGTAGCCCCGGCGGGAGGGTATGGCTACACCTTC. It yields the protein CASSVAPAGGYGYTF.

The genes are TRBV28 and TRBJ1-1; TRBD1 might be the D (5 bases). Germline loops: CDR1 MDHEN, CDR2 SYDVKM. Trimming cost V 6 bases and J 0 bases, with 11 bases left between them. The CDR3 is made up of 14 amino acids. The CDR3 DNA sequence: TGTGCCAGCAGGTCGGCAGGGATGAACACTGAAGCTTTCTTT. Its translation: CASRSAGMNTEAFF.

V gene TRBV7-9 combines with J gene TRBJ2-3, with 9 bases fitting TRBD1. This CDR3 comprises 17 residues. CDR1 and CDR2 from the germline V gene are SEHNR and FQNEAQ (reference sequence). Unmatched junction bases numbered 11, after V lost 3 bases and J lost 4 bases. CDR3 sequence (DNA): TGTGCCAGCAGCTTGCCCCGGGACAGGGCGATGCCAGATACGCAGTATTTT. Translation: CASSLPRDRAMPDTQYF.

The chain has TRBV27 and TRBJ1-5, with 12 bases matching TRBD1. V was pared by 0 bases and J by 2 bases, with 8 bases of the junction left unmatched. CDR1 is MNHEY, CDR2 SMNVEV, per germline (reference sequence). The CDR3 extends over 19 amino acids. Written as DNA, the CDR3 is TGTGCCAGCAGTTTATCGTTTCCCGGGACAGGGGGCGGCAATCAGCCCCAGCATTTT. This codes for CASSLSFPGTGGGNQPQHF.

This clone is a singleton in its sample. The chain recombines TRBV4-1 with TRBJ2-7; D is possibly TRBD1 (6 bases). Between the trimmed V and J ends, which lost 5 bases and 2 bases, there was a span of 16 bases. Germline CDR1 is MGHRA and CDR2 is YSYEKL. This CDR3 region has 15 residues. CDR3 in DNA: TGCGCCAGCAGCTCAACAGGGCCCGATCCCTACGAGCAGTACTTC. Translated, it gives CASSSTGPDPYEQYF.

The chain uses TRBV14 and TRBJ2-7; TRBD2 is a possible D gene (6 bases). Germline assignment: CDR1 SGHDN and CDR2 FVKESK. The V end was cut by 0 bases, the J end by 7 bases, with 10 bases between. This CDR3 has 13 amino acids. The CDR3: CASSQDRRVEQYF. The CDR3, as DNA: TGTGCCAGCAGCCAAGATCGGAGGGTAGAGCAGTACTTC.

This sequence joins TRBV29-1 and TRBJ2-7; TRBD1 matches at 9 bases. CDR1 SQVTM and CDR2 ANQGSEA come from the germline V gene. V shed 7 bases and J 4 bases; nucleotides not matched to a gene: 14. CDR3 length equals 15 residues. For the CDR3, the DNA is TGCAGCGGGGGGATCCCGGGACAGGGTGGATACGAGCAGTACTTC. Protein: CSGGIPGQGGYEQYF.

The chain carries TRBV7-2 and TRBJ2-2; D remains unclear. Germline CDR1 is SGHTA and CDR2 is FQGNSA. Trimming took off 11 bases at V and 0 bases at J, with 10 bases between the two ends. This CDR3 comprises 13 residues. The CDR3 protein is CAGASPNTGELFF. CDR3 DNA: TGTGCCGGAGCGTCTCCGAACACCGGGGAGCTGTTTTTT.

The chain joins TRBV4-1 to TRBJ2-7; TRBD1 might be the D (7 bases). The CDR3 is 15 residues long. V was cut by 4 bases and J by 6 bases, with 19 bases left in between. Germline V gene data show CDR1 as MGHRA and CDR2 as YSYEKL. The CDR3 protein is CASSPLQGGRSEQYF. The CDR3 DNA follows: TGCGCCAGCAGCCCCCTCCAGGGGGGAAGGAGCGAGCAGTACTTC.

The chain links TRBV15 to TRBJ2-5, with D possibly TRBD2 on 7 matching bases. The length of the CDR3 is 15 residues. The V end was cut by 1 base, the J end by 2 bases, with 11 bases between. The V gene's germline CDR1 is LNHNV and CDR2 YYDKDF (reference sequence). CDR3 region: CATSRGGGQQETQYF. Written as DNA, the CDR3 is TGTGCCACCAGCAGAGGGGGGGGGCAACAAGAGACCCAGTACTTC.

This clone was recorded only once. This sequence joins TRBV7-3 and TRBJ2-1; 14 bases align to TRBD2. Trimming removed 5 bases from V and 9 bases from J; junction bases left unmatched: 6. Per the germline V gene, CDR1 is SGHTA and CDR2 is FQGTGA. The CDR3 extends over 15 amino acids. CDR3 sequence: CASSPTSGRAGEQFF. CDR3 DNA: TGTGCCAGCAGCCCGACTAGCGGGAGGGCCGGTGAGCAGTTCTTC.

This clone has just one count. This chain joins TRBV27 and TRBJ2-5; TRBD2 matches 8 bases. The CDR3 extends over 16 amino acids. Trimming at V came to 7 bases and at J to 5 bases, leaving 15 bases not matched to a gene. The V gene's germline CDR1 is MNHEY and CDR2 SMNVEV (reference sequence). The CDR3 loop is CASKRSLREGGETQYF. The CDR3 DNA is TGTGCCAGCAAACGGTCCCTACGGGAGGGAGGGGAGACCCAGTACTTC.

This chain joins TRBV5-4 and TRBJ2-1; 10 bases are shared with TRBD2. Trimming at V came to 3 bases and at J to 6 bases, leaving 6 bases not matched to a gene. The CDR3 has 15 residues. In germline, CDR1 is SGHNT, CDR2 YYREEE (reference sequence). The CDR3 reads CASSSGTSASNEQFF. Written as DNA, the CDR3 is TGTGCCAGCAGCTCAGGGACTAGCGCATCCAATGAGCAGTTCTTC.

J is TRBJ1-1 and V is TRBV5-1, with D uncertain. The CDR3 is made up of 14 amino acids. The germline V gene has CDR1 SGHRS and CDR2 YFSETQ. V lost 0 bases to trimming and J lost 5 bases, with 11 bases between them. This CDR3 reads CASSLAREWTEAFF. CDR3 sequence (DNA): TGCGCCAGCAGCTTGGCGAGGGAGTGGACTGAAGCTTTCTTT.

The rearrangement uses TRBV4-3 and TRBJ1-2; a possible D gene is TRBD1 (5 bases). V lost 2 bases and J lost 0, with 7 bases in between. The CDR3 loop spans 14 amino acids. Germline-derived CDR1 and CDR2 are LGHNA and YSLEER. The chain's CDR3 is CASSQIQANYGYTF. The CDR3 bases are TGCGCCAGCAGCCAAATACAGGCTAACTATGGCTACACCTTC.

This clone came up once. The chain recombines TRBV7-9 with TRBJ1-2; no clear D gene. Deletions cut 5 bases from V and 6 bases from J, with 16 bases between. Per the germline V gene, CDR1 is SEHNR and CDR2 is FQNEAQ (reference sequence). CDR3 size: 14 residues. CDR3 sequence reads: CASSPRRLGDGYTF. CDR3 DNA sequence: TGTGCCAGCAGCCCCCGCCGGCTGGGCGATGGCTACACCTTC.

The V and J genes are TRBV19 and TRBJ1-1; 9 positions agree with TRBD1. The CDR3 spans 18 residues. Germline values: CDR1 LNHDA, CDR2 SQIVND (reference sequence). Trimming at V came to 2 bases and at J to 0 bases, leaving 10 bases not matched to a gene. This chain's CDR3 is CASSINPPGQGLNTEAFF. The DNA for the CDR3 is TGTGCCAGTAGTATAAACCCCCCCGGACAGGGGCTGAACACTGAAGCTTTCTTT.

This chain links TRBV7-2 with TRBJ2-3; tentatively, D is TRBD1 (5 bases). V was clipped by 4 bases and J by 7 bases, with 24 bases between them. This CDR3 region has 17 residues. Germline lookup yields CDR1 SGHTA and CDR2 FQGNSA. Written as DNA, the CDR3 is TGTGCCAGCAGCTCCCCCAGGGATACTAAGCGTCCGAATACGCAGTATTTT. Amino acid sequence: CASSSPRDTKRPNTQYF.

The V call is TRBV6-5, the J call TRBJ1-2, with D uncertain. The CDR3 length is 14 residues. Trimming pared 6 bases from V and 2 bases from J, leaving 13 bases between. Germline V CDR1 and CDR2: MNHEY, SVGAGI. The CDR3 loop is CASRSGSRNYGYTF. The CDR3 bases are TGTGCCAGCAGGTCCGGGAGTCGGAACTATGGCTACACCTTC.

The chain recombines TRBV5-1 with TRBJ1-1; D uncertain. CDR3 length equals 17 residues. V dropped 0 bases and J dropped 2 bases, with 17 bases sitting between them. The V gene's germline CDR1 is SGHRS and CDR2 YFSETQ. The CDR3 here is CASSLARGRQINTEAFF. The CDR3 region has the DNA TGCGCCAGCAGCTTGGCCAGAGGTCGGCAGATAAACACTGAAGCTTTCTTT.

The chain recombines TRBV27 with TRBJ1-4; D is perhaps TRBD1 (6 bases). The CDR3 totals 15 residues. Trimming pared 8 bases from V and 7 bases from J, leaving 20 bases between. Germline CDR1 is MNHEY and CDR2 is SMNVEV (reference sequence). The CDR3 protein is CASSALGGAPEKLFF. In DNA, the CDR3 is TGTGCCAGCTCCGCATTGGGGGGGGCGCCTGAAAAACTGTTTTTT.

The chain couples TRBV30 to TRBJ2-1; 7 bases fit TRBD2. The CDR3 runs 11 residues. Germline CDR1 reads GTSNPN; CDR2 reads SVGIG (reference sequence). V shed 5 bases, J shed 10 bases, and the junction held 5 bases outside the gene matches. The CDR3, as DNA: TGTGCCTGGGCAGCGGGACCCGAGCAGTTCTTC. It translates to CAWAAGPEQFF. The variable domain in full, with the rest retrieved from reference TRBV30 and TRBJ2-1, is SQTIHQWPATLVQPVGSPLSLECTVEGTSNPNLYWYRQAAGRGLQLLFYSVGIGQISSEVPQNLSASRPQDRQFILSSKKLLLSDSGFYLCAWAAGPEQFFGPGTRLTVL.

This sequence joins TRBV6-4 and TRBJ2-1; TRBD1 matches at 7 bases. The CDR3 has 15 residues. The germline CDR1 and CDR2 sequences are MRHNA and SNTAGT. The ends lost 6 bases at V and 4 bases at J; junction bases unmatched: 9. The CDR3: CASSDRTGDYNEQFF. The CDR3 coding sequence is TGTGCCAGCAGCGACAGAACAGGGGATTACAATGAGCAGTTCTTC.

The chain carries TRBV15 and TRBJ1-5; 10 positions agree with TRBD1. This CDR3 spans 16 amino acids. After removal of 0 bases from V and 6 bases from J, the junction contained 5 bases not matched to a gene. Germline lookup yields CDR1 LNHNV and CDR2 YYDKDF (reference sequence). The CDR3 DNA reads as TGTGCCACCAGCAGAGACGGGACAGGGGCGGCTCAGCCCCAGCATTTT. Translation gives CATSRDGTGAAQPQHF.

This clone appeared a single time. The V and J genes are TRBV4-2 and TRBJ1-4; weak D call: TRBD1 (6 bases). Germline V gene data show CDR1 as LGHNA and CDR2 as YNFKEQ. The germline V and J ends were trimmed by 4 bases and 4 bases, with 10 bases remaining between them. The CDR3 is 14 amino acids. The CDR3 sequence is CASSRTDSNEKLFF. The CDR3 coding sequence is TGTGCCAGCAGCCGCACGGACAGTAATGAAAAACTGTTTTTT.

Only one count was recorded for this clone. This chain links TRBV7-2 with TRBJ2-2; 8 bases fit TRBD1. The CDR3 is made up of 15 amino acids. Germline lookup yields CDR1 SGHTA and CDR2 FQGNSA. After removal of 5 bases from V and 3 bases from J, the junction contained 5 bases not matched to a gene. CDR3 region: CASSPGQVDTGELFF. CDR3 DNA: TGTGCCAGCAGCCCGGGACAGGTTGACACCGGGGAGCTGTTTTTT.

The chain couples TRBV19 to TRBJ2-3; 9 bases fit TRBD1. Trimming cost V 6 bases and J 0 bases; bases outside gene matches: 7. The CDR3 runs 16 residues. The germline gives CDR1 LNHDA, CDR2 SQIVND (reference sequence). The CDR3 spells CASSRGTGSSTDTQYF. The CDR3 nucleotides read TGTGCCAGTAGCCGCGGGACAGGGAGCAGCACAGATACGCAGTATTTT.

V usage is TRBV4-3 and J usage is TRBJ1-5; 9 bases line up with TRBD1. CDR1 LGHNA and CDR2 YSLEER come from the germline V gene. V dropped 4 bases and J dropped 9; count of bases not matched to a gene: 4. The CDR3 covers 13 residues. The CDR3 region has the DNA TGCGCCAGCAGCCGTGGGACAGGGCTGCCCCAGCATTTT. This codes for CASSRGTGLPQHF.